The T cell receptor beta chain described here comes from a study of beta chain features in type 1 diabetes. Study details: All samples together contributed approximately 100 million sorted cells for examination.

CDR1 GTSNPN and CDR2 SVGIG come from the germline V gene (reference sequence). This CDR3 has 11 residues. As every portion of the isolated RNA was reverse transcribed, the sequencing read expressed TCRB transcripts. Method: immunoSEQ multiplex PCR; TCRdb's copy keeps in-frame clones and lacks some. Of about 350,000 clones in the sample, 20% are singletons; the top ten hold around 0.045%. Worth noting for this clone: The junction does not match germline at one end; this may be a read error.

Sequencing was carried out using naive CD4+ T cells from blood. The sequence came from a woman aged 18-29 years in good health. V is TRBV30 and J is TRBJ1-4, with a possible D match to TRBD1 (5 bases). This chain's CDR3 is CAWSPGPRVVF. The CDR3 bases are TGTGCCTGGAGCCCCGGACCCAGGGTAGTTTTT.